This entry features one T cell receptor beta chain sequence. The antigen is undetermined. Other DNA sequences in this specimen translate into the identical CDR3. This entry comes from a study of shared clonotypes between healthy human individuals. The study, taken as a whole, reports: Clonotypes which were not shared had lower generation probabilities than clonotypes that all four donors shared.

Unmatched junction bases numbered 1, after V lost 6 bases and J lost 2 bases. From germline, CDR1 is LNHDA and CDR2 SQIVND (reference sequence). The CDR3 extends over 14 amino acids. As originally analysed: ImmunoSEQ output held junction-only sequences without quality scores, so filtering differed. TCRdb's table, derived via immunoSEQ multiplex PCR, lists solely in-frame clones and lacks some. Clone size and the V and J calls come from that table; the DNA yielded D and trimming. The sample yields about 980,000 clones, 76% seen once. The V gene is TRBV19, the J gene TRBJ2-6; 7 bases are shared with TRBD1. Sequences were obtained from memory CD4+ T cells sorted from blood. The sample's subset: CD45RA-negative fraction. This TCR was recovered from a young man in good health. CDR3 sequence: CASSDRAGANVLTF. The CDR3 bases are TGTGCCAGTAGCGACAGGGCTGGGGCCAACGTCCTGACTTTC.